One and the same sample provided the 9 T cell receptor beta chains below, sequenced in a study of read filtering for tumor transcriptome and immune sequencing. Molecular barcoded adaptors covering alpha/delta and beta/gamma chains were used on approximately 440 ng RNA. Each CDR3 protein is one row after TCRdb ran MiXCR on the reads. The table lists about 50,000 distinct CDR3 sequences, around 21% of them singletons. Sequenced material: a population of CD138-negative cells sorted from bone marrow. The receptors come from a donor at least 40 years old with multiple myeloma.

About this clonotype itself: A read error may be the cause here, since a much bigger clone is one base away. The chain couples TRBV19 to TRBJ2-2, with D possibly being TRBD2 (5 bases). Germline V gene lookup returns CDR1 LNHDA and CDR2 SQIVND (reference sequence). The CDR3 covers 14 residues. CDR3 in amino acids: CASSIGTNTGELCF. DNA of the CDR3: TGTGCCAGTAGTATAGGAACGAACACCGGGGAGCTGTGTTTT.

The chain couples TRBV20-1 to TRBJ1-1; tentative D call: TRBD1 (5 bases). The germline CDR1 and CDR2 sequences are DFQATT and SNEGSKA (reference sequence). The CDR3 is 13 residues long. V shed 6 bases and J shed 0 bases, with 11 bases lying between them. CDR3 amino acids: CSAWTLMNTEAFF. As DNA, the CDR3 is TGCAGTGCGTGGACACTGATGAACACTGAAGCTTTCTTT.

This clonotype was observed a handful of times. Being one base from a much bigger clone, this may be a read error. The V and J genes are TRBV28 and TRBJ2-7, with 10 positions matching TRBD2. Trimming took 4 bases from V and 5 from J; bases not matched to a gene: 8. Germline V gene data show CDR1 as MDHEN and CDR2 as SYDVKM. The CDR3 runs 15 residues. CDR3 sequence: CASSSHFSGGNEQYF. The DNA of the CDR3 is TGTGCCAGCAGTTCACACTTTAGCGGGGGGAACGAGCAGTACTTC. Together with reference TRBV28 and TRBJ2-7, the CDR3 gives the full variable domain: DVKVTQSSRYLVKRTGEKVFLECVQDMDHENMFWYRQDPGLGLRLIYFSYDVKMKEKGDIPEGYSVSREKKERFSLILESASTNQTSMYLCASSSHFSGGNEQYFGPGTRLTVT.

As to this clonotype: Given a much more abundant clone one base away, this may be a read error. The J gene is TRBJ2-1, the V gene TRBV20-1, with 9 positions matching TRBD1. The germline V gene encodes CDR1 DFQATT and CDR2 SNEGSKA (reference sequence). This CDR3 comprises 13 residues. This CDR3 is CSATRDRDNERFF. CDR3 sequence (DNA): TGCAGTGCTACCAGGGACAGGGACAATGAGCGGTTCTTC.

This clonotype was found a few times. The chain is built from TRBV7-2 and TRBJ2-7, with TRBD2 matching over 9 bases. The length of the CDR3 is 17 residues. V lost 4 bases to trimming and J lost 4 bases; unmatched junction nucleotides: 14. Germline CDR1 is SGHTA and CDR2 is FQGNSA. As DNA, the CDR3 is TGTGCCAGCAGCTCCGGGTGGGGTAGCGGGAGTCAATACGAGCAGTACTTC. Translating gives CASSSGWGSGSQYEQYF.

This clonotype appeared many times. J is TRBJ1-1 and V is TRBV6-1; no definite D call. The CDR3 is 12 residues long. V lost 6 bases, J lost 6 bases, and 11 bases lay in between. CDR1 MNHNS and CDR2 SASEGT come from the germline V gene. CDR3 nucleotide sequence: TGTGCCAGCAGGACTGAGATGGCTGAAGCTTTCTTT. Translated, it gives CASRTEMAEAFF.

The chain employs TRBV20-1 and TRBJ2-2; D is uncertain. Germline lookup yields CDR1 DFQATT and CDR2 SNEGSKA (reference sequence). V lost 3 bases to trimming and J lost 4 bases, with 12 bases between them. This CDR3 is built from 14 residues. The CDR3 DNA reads TGCAGTGCTAGGCTGGGGTCTAGCACCGGGGAGCTGTTTTTT. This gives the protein CSARLGSSTGELFF.

This chain's CDR3 is CASSRGGVGELFF. The CDR3 DNA follows: TGTGCCAGCAGTCGGGGGGGGGTCGGGGAGCTGTTTTTT. The rearrangement joins TRBV12-3 or TRBV12-4 to TRBJ2-2; 8 bases map to TRBD2. The CDR3 is 13 residues long. J lost 7 bases, V lost 5 bases, and 3 bases had no gene match.

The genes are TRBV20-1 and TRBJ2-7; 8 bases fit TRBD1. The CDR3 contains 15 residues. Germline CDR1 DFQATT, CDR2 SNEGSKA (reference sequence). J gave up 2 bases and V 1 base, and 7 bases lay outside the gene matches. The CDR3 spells CSARAPRTGTYEQYF. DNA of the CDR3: TGCAGTGCTAGAGCCCCAAGGACAGGGACCTACGAGCAGTACTTC.